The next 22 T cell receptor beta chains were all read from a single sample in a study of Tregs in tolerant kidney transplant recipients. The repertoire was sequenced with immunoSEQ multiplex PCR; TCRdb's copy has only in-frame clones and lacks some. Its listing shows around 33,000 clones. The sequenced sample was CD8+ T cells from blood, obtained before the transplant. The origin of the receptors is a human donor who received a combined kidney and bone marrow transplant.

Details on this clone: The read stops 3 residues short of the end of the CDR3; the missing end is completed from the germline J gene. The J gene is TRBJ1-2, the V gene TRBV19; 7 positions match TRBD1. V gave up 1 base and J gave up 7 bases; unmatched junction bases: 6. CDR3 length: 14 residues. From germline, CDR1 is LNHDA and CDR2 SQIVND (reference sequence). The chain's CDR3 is CASSIGGTDCGYTF. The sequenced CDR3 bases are TGTGCCAGTAGTATAGGCGGGACAGACTGTGGC.

CDR3 region: CASSWDLLAYEQYF. Incomplete CDR3 DNA: TGTGCCAGCAGCTGGGACTTATTAGCTTACGAG. The chain has TRBV11-2 and TRBJ2-7, with D maybe TRBD2 (6 bases). Read coverage stops 3 residues before the CDR3 terminus; the germline J gene supplies the remainder. Trimming shortened V by 4 bases and J by 4 bases, and 14 bases separated the two germline ends. Per the germline V gene, CDR1 is SGHAT and CDR2 is FQNNGV. The CDR3 covers 14 residues.

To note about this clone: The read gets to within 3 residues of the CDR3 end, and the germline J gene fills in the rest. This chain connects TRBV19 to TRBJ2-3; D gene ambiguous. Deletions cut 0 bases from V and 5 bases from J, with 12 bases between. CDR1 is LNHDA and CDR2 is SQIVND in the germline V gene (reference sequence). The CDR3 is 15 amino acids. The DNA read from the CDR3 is TGTGCCAGTAGTATAGATGGTGGCCCAAGAGATACG. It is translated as CASSIDGGPRDT. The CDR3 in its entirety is CASSIDGGPRDTQYF.

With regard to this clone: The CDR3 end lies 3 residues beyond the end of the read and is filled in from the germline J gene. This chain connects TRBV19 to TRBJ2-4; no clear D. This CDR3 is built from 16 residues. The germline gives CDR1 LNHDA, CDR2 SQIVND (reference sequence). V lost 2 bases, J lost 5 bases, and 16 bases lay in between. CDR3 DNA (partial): TGTGCCAGTAGTATACAGTGGGTCCAGCGCGAAAACATT. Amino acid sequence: CASSIQWVQRENI. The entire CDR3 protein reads CASSIQWVQRENIQYF. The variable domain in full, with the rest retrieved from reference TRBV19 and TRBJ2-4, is DGGITQSPKYLFRKEGQNVTLSCEQNLNHDAMYWYRQDPGQGLRLIYYSQIVNDFQKGDIAEGYSVSREKKESFPLTVTSAQKNPTAFYLCASSIQWVQRENIQYFGAGTRLSVL.

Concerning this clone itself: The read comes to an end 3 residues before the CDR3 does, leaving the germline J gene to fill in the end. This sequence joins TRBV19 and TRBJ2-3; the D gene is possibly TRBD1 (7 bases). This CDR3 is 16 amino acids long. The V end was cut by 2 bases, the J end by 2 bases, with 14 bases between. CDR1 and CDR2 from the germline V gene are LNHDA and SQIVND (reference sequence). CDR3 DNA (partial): TGTGCCAGTAGTATAAGGTCAGGGGGACTCACAGATACG. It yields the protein CASSIRSGGLTDT. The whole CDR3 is CASSIRSGGLTDTQYF.

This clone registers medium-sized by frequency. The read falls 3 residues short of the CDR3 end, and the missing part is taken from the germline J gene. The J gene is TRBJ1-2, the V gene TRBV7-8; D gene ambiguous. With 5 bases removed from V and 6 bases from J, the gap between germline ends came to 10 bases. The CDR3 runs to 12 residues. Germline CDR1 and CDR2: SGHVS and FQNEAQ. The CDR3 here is CASSRGKDGYTF. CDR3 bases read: TGTGCCAGCAGCCGGGGAAAGGATGGC.

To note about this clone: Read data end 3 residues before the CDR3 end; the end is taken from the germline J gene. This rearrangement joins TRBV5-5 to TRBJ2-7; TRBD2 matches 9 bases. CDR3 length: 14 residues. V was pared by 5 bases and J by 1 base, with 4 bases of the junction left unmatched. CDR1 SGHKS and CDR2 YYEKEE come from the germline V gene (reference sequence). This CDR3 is CASSTSGSSYEQYF. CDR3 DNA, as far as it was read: TGTGCCAGCAGTACTAGCGGGTCTTCCTACGAG.

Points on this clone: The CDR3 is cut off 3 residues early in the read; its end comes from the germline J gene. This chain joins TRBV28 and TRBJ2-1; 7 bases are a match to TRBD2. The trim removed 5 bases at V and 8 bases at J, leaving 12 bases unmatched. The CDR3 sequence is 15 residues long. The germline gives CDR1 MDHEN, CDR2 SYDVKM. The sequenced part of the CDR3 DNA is TGTGCCAGCAGTCCCCGACTAGCTCCAGGCCATGAG. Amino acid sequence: CASSPRLAPGHE. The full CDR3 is CASSPRLAPGHEQFF. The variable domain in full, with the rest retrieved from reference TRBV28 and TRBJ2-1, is DVKVTQSSRYLVKRTGEKVFLECVQDMDHENMFWYRQDPGLGLRLIYFSYDVKMKEKGDIPEGYSVSREKKERFSLILESASTNQTSMYLCASSPRLAPGHEQFFGPGTRLTVL.

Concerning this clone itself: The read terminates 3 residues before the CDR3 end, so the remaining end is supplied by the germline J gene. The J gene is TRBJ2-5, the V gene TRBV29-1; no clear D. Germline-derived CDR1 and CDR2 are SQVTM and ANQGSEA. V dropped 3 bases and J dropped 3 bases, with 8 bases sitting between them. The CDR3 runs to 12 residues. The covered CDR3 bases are TGCAGCGTTGAGGTGGCGGAAGAGACC. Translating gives CSVEVAEET. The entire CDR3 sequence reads CSVEVAEETQYF.

CDR3 bases read: TGCAGTGCTACGCCCTATTTGGACAGGAGGTACCAAGAGACC. As protein: CSATPYLDRRYQET. The entire CDR3 protein is CSATPYLDRRYQETQYF. This sequence joins TRBV20-1 and TRBJ2-5; 7 positions match TRBD1. The read ends 3 residues early relative to the CDR3; the germline J gene fills the gap. This CDR3 is built from 17 residues. V lost 4 bases and J lost 0; bases outside the gene matches: 14. Looked up from germline, CDR1 is DFQATT and CDR2 is SNEGSKA (reference sequence).

The CDR3 bases that were read are TGTGCCAGCAGCTCGGTCCTCACAGATACG. Translating gives CASSSVLTDT. The whole CDR3 sequence is CASSSVLTDTQYF. This chain connects TRBV7-9 to TRBJ2-3; no firm D call. The read terminates 3 residues ahead of where the CDR3 ends, so the germline J gene completes it. Per the germline V gene, CDR1 is SEHNR and CDR2 is FQNEAQ (reference sequence). V dropped 4 bases and J dropped 2 bases, with 7 bases sitting between them. CDR3 length: 13 amino acids.

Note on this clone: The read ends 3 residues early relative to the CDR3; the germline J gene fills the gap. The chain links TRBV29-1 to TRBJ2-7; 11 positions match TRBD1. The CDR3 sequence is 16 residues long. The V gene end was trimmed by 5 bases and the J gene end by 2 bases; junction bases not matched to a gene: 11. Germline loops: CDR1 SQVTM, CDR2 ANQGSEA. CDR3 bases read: TGCAGCGTTCGGGGGACGGACAGGGGGCGAACCTACGAG. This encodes CSVRGTDRGRTYE. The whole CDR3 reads CSVRGTDRGRTYEQYF.

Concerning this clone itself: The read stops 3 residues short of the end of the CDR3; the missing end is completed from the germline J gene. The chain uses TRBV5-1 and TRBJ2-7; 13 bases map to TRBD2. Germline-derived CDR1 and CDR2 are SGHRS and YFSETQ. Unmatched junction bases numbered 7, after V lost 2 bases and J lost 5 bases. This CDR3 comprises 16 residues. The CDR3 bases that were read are TGCGCCAGCAGCTTAAAACTAGCGGGAGGGCCTGACGAG. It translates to CASSLKLAGGPDE. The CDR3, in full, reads CASSLKLAGGPDEQYF.

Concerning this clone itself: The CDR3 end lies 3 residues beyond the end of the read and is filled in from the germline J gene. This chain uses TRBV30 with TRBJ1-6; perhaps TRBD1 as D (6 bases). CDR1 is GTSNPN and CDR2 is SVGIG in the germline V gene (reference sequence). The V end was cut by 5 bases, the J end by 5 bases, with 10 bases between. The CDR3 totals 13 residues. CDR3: CAWGTMDNSPLHF. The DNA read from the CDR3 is TGTGCCTGGGGGACAATGGATAATTCACCC.

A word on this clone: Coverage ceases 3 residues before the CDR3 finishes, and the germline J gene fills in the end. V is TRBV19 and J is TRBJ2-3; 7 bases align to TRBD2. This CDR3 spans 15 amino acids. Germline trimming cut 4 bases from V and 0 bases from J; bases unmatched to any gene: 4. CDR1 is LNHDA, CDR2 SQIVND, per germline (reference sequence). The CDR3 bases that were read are TGTGCCAGTAGTAAGGGTAGCGGGAGCACAGATACG. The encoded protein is CASSKGSGSTDT. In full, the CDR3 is CASSKGSGSTDTQYF.

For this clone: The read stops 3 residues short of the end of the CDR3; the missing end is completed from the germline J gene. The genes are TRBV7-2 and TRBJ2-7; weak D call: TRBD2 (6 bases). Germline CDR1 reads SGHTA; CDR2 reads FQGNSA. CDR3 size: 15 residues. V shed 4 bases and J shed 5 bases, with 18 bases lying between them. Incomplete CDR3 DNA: TGTGCCAGCAGCTCCCTGGGACTCTTTGGCGACGAG. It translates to CASSSLGLFGDE. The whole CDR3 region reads CASSSLGLFGDEQYF. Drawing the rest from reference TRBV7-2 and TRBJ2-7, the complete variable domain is GAGVSQSPSNKVTEKGKDVELRCDPISGHTALYWYRQSLGQGLEFLIYFQGNSAPDKSGLPSDRFSAERTGGSVSTLTIQRTQQEDSAVYLCASSSLGLFGDEQYFGPGTRLTVT.

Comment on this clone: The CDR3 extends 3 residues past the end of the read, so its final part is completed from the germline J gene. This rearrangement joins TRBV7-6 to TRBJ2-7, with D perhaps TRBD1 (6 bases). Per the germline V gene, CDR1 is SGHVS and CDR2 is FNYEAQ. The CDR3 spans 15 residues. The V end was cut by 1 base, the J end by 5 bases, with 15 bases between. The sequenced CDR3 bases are TGTGCCAGCAGCTTAGTCGGACAGAAGATTGACGAG. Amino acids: CASSLVGQKIDE. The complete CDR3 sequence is CASSLVGQKIDEQYF.

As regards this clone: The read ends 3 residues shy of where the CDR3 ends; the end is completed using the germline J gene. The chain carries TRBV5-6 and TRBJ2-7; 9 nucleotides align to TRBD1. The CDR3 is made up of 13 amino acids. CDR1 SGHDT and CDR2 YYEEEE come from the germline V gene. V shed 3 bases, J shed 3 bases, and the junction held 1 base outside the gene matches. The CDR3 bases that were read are TGTGCCAGCAGCTCGGGACAGGGCTACGAG. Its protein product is CASSSGQGYE. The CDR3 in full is CASSSGQGYEQYF.

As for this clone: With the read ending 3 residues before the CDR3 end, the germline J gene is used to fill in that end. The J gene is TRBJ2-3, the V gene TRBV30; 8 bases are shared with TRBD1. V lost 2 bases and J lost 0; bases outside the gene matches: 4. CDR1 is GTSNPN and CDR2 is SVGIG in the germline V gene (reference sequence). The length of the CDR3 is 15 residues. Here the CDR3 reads CAWSRTGISTDTQYF. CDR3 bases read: TGTGCCTGGAGTAGGACAGGGATAAGCACAGATACG. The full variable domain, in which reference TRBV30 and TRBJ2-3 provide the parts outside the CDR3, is SQTIHQWPATLVQPVGSPLSLECTVEGTSNPNLYWYRQAAGRGLQLLFYSVGIGQISSEVPQNLSASRPQDRQFILSSKKLLLSDSGFYLCAWSRTGISTDTQYFGPGTRLTVL.

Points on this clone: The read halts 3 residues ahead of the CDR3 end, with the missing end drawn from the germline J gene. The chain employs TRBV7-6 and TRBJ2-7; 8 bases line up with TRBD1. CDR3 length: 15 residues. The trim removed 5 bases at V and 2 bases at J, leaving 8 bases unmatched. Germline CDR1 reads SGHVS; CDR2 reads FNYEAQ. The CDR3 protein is CASSPGQGGAYEQYF. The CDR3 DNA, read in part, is TGTGCCAGCAGCCCCGGACAGGGTGGGGCCTACGAG. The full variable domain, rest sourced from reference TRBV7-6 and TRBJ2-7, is GAGVSQSPRYKVTKRGQDVALRCDPISGHVSLYWYRQALGQGPEFLTYFNYEAQQDKSGLPNDRFSAERPEGSISTLTIQRTEQRDSAMYRCASSPGQGGAYEQYFGPGTRLTVT.

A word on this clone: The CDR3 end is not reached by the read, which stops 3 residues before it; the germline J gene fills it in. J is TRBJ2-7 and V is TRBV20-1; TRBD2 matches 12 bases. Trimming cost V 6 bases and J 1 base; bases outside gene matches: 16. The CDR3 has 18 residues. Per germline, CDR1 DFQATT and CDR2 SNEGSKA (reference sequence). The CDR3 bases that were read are TGCAGTGCCCTCGGACTAGCGGGAACGGGGGGAGATTCCTACGAG. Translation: CSALGLAGTGGDSYE. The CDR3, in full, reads CSALGLAGTGGDSYEQYF.

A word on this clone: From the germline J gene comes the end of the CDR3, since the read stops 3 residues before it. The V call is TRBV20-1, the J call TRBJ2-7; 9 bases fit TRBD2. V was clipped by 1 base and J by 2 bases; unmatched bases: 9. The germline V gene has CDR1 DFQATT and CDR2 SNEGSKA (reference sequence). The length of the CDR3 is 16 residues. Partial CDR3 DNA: TGCAGTGCTAGAGGACCTTCGACTAGCGGACCCTACGAG. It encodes CSARGPSTSGPYE. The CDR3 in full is CSARGPSTSGPYEQYF.